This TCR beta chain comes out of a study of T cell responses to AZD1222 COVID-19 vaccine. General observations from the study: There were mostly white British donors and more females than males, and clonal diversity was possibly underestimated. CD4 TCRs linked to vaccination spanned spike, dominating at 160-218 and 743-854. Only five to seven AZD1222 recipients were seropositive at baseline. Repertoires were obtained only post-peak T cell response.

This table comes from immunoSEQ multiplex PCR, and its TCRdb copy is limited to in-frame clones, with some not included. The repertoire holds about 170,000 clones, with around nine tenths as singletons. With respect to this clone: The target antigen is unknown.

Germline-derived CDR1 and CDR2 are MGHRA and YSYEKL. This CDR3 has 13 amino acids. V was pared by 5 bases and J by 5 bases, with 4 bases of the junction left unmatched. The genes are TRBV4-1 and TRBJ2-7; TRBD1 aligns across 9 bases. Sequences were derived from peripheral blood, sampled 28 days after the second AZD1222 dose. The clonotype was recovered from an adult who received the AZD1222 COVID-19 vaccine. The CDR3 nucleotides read TGCGCCAGCAGCAGGACAGGGGCCCACGAGCAGTACTTC. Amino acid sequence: CASSRTGAHEQYF.